This record looks at one TCR beta chain sequence and its context. What this receptor recognizes is not known. No base-level quality is on record; no much larger clone is a single base apart. Single viable CD3+CD4+CD8-CD45RO+ cells were sorted as memory CD4+ T cells on a FACSAria II. To determine CMV serostatus, a Roche Elecsys assay was used that detects serum IgG against CMV pp150, pp28, p38 and p52. After thawing, total CD4+ T cells were enriched by positive selection with CD4 magnetic microbeads. The samples came from a different study that was designed specifically to examine the CD4+ T cell memory repertoire. Peripheral blood mononuclear cells were isolated and cryopreserved following standard operating procedures; serum was stored at -80 °C. The staining relied on CD3-PerCP (BW264/56), CD4-APC (RPA-T4), CD45RO-PE (UCHT1) and CD8-Pacific Orange (3B5) antibodies, and Sytox blue was used to exclude non-viable cells.

The data stem from a study of memory CD4+ T cells and cytomegalovirus serostatus (dated by TCRdb to the late 2010s). Looking at the study overall: The 33 healthy Belgian adults in the cohort included 9 who were CMV seropositive and roughly 24 who were CMV seronegative. To replicate a published TCR-based CMV serostatus classifier, the study sequenced CD4+ memory TCRbeta repertoires from a Belgian cohort whose cytomegalovirus serostatus was known. What the research found in general, with its limitations: The results were interpreted as suggesting that the CMV-associated TCR signature is mostly present in the CD4+ memory repertoire. Among the 164 previously reported CMV-associated TCRbeta sequences, over 65 showed up in the CD4+ memory repertoires, with each one found in between one and five individuals. A median bootstrapped AUC of roughly 0.94 with a 95% CI of 0.76-1.00 was achieved on the Belgian cohort by the original-framework classifier. Only CD4+CD45RO+ memory cells were sequenced, in contrast to the original study, which included naive and memory CD4+ and CD8+ populations. CMV serostatus prediction reached a median bootstrapped AUC of approximately 0.95 with the original framework and just under 0.93 with a US-trained random forest.

Genomic DNA was extracted from sorted cells with the Quick-DNA Microprep Kit. Amplification of TCRbeta DNA was done with the immunoSEQ hsTCRbeta kit, following the protocol from the manufacturer. TCRbeta libraries were sequenced on an Illumina MiSeq instrument. The study's processing was this. Once out-of-frame sequences had been removed, a few million distinct TCRbeta sequences were left, which works out to an average of about 67,000 per individual. Each individual was scored by the count of around 160 previously reported CMV-associated TCRbeta sequences and the total productive distinct TCRbeta count. A beta-binomial model was reimplemented in Python, and random forests from scikit-learn, run with default parameters, were trained on data from the US cohort. On the Belgian cohort, classifier performance was reported as the median AUC, along with percentile confidence intervals, across 10,000 bootstrap iterations. The source is immuneACCESS, and TCRdb retained only in-frame sequences with V and J called. Part of the clones is not carried over; for the studies checked, unresolved V genes explain less than half of this, and the remainder is unexplained. That table supplies the V and J calls and clone size; D and trimming were determined from the DNA. For this sample the table gives tens of thousands of clones, of which over 70% were detected only once. The top ten clones comprise less than 0.6% of the sample.

Relative to germline, V is 0 bases shorter and J is 6 bases shorter, with 16 bases between their ends. CDR1 and CDR2 are read off the germline V gene as SGHDT and YYEEEE. From cysteine to phenylalanine, the CDR3 is 15 amino acids long. The sequence is cut down to CDR3 DNA, 45 bases in frame from base 1. Sequencing was done on a sample of memory CD4+ T cells from blood. The receptor comes from an adult in good health and CMV-seronegative. The chain is encoded by TRBV5-6 joined to TRBJ2-7; too little of a D gene remains to name it. Here the CDR3 is given as CASSLANRVGLEQYF. The DNA reads as follows: TGTGCCAGCAGCTTGGCGAATAGGGTAGGGCTCGAGCAGTACTTC. Supplemented by the reference TRBV5-6 and TRBJ2-7 proteins around the CDR3, the complete variable domain is DAGVTQSPTHLIKTRGQQVTLRCSPKSGHDTVSWYQQALGQGPQFIFQYYEEEERQRGNFPDRFSGHQFPNYSSELNVNALLLGDSALYLCASSLANRVGLEQYFGPGTRLTVT.